This entry lists 27 T cell receptor beta chains sequenced from one sample in a study of regulatory T cells in long-lasting Graves disease. Arm-PCR of CDR3 regions and iRepertoire HTBI primers were the basis on which TCR beta libraries were built. TCRdb redid the calling of the multiplex PCR reads with MiXCR, one entry per CDR3 protein. This sample has approximately 400,000 distinct CDR3 sequences, with 20% to 25% found just once. The sample's time point: persistent/refractory GD, antithyroid drugs over 5 years with positive TRAb. Making the TCR library involved RNA that had been extracted from PBMCs. The sample in question was peripheral blood mononuclear cells (PBMCs), obtained when the disease was refractory, from a patient treated with antithyroid drugs. These receptors were collected from a middle-aged woman with Graves disease.

This clonotype was seen at least ten times. The J gene is TRBJ2-7, the V gene TRBV6-2 or TRBV6-3; perhaps D is TRBD1 or TRBD2 (5 bases each). Trimming removed 0 bases at V and 0 bases at J, with 15 bases between. Germline CDR1 and CDR2: MNHEY and SVGEGT. The CDR3 runs to 17 residues. CDR3 nucleotides: TGTGCCAGCAGTTACTCGATAGTGGGGGAAAGCTCCTACGAGCAGTACTTC. Its translation is CASSYSIVGESSYEQYF.

A word on this clonotype: This may come from a read error, since a much larger clone is one base off. This chain joins TRBV29-1 and TRBJ1-1; no definite D call. Germline CDR1 SQVTM, CDR2 ANQGSEA. Between the trimmed V and J ends, which lost 1 base and 0 bases, there was a span of 6 bases. There are 13 residues in the CDR3. The CDR3 DNA is TGCAGCGTTGAAGCTCTGATGAACACTGAAGCTTTCTTT. This translates into CSVEALMNTEAFF.

The chain employs TRBV10-1 and TRBJ2-1; tentative D call: TRBD2 (6 bases). Germline CDR1 and CDR2: WNHNN and SYGVQD (reference sequence). V lost 4 bases and J 0 bases, leaving 10 bases between the germline ends. The CDR3 sequence is 15 residues long. The CDR3 protein is CASSGAGSSYNEQFF. As DNA, the CDR3 is TGCGCCAGCAGTGGGGCGGGGAGCTCCTACAATGAGCAGTTCTTC.

There are many counts of this clonotype. The chain has TRBV12-3 or TRBV12-4 and TRBJ1-5; 7 bases line up with TRBD1. The V and J ends lost 6 bases and 6 bases, in that order; junction bases with no gene match: 5. The CDR3 spans 13 residues. CDR3 region: CASSPRDSQPQHF. CDR3 coding DNA: TGTGCCAGCAGCCCAAGGGACAGTCAGCCCCAGCATTTT.

The table lists this clonotype with many counts. This chain connects TRBV20-1 to TRBJ1-4, with D perhaps TRBD1 (5 bases). The V and J ends lost 4 bases and 3 bases respectively, with 12 bases between them. From germline, CDR1 is DFQATT and CDR2 SNEGSKA (reference sequence). This CDR3 spans 14 amino acids. The CDR3 sequence is CSATGGAANEKLFF. The CDR3 region has the DNA TGCAGTGCTACCGGTGGGGCCGCTAATGAAAAACTGTTTTTT.

About this clonotype itself: A much bigger clone sits one base away, suggesting this may be a read error. CDR3 amino acids: CANTPAGTGGEQYF. In nucleotides, the CDR3 is TGTGCCAACACCCCGGCGGGGACAGGGGGCGAGCAGTACTTC. The rearrangement joins TRBV28 to TRBJ2-5, with 11 bases lining up with TRBD1. The J call may not be correct, given that the DNA end is closer to TRBJ2-7. The germline CDR1 and CDR2 sequences are MDHEN and SYDVKM. CDR3 length equals 14 residues.

There are many counts of this clonotype. The rearrangement joins TRBV11-2 to TRBJ2-7; 12 bases agree with TRBD2. The ends lost 5 bases at V and 4 bases at J; junction bases unmatched: 15. Germline CDR1 SGHAT, CDR2 FQNNGV. CDR3 length: 18 amino acids. CDR3 loop: CASSLAGELAGGPYEQYF. DNA for the CDR3: TGTGCCAGCAGCCTCGCCGGGGAGCTAGCGGGAGGGCCTTACGAGCAGTACTTC.

The V gene is TRBV7-2, the J gene TRBJ2-2; 8 bases align to TRBD1. Germline assignment: CDR1 SGHTA and CDR2 FQGNSA. There are 21 residues in the CDR3. V shed 5 bases, J shed 2 bases, and the junction held 22 bases outside the gene matches. The CDR3 loop reads CASSHFLLTFRGTGNTGELFF. The CDR3 DNA follows: TGTGCCAGCAGCCACTTCTTACTTACGTTCAGAGGGACAGGTAACACCGGGGAGCTGTTTTTT.

This clonotype appeared many times. This sequence joins TRBV28 and TRBJ1-1; 7 nucleotides align to TRBD1. Per germline, CDR1 MDHEN and CDR2 SYDVKM. The length of the CDR3 is 12 residues. V lost 5 bases and J lost 7; bases outside the gene matches: 4. CDR3 coding DNA: TGTGCCAGCAGTATGGGACAGTATGAAGCTTTCTTT. Its protein is CASSMGQYEAFF.

This clonotype was seen only a few times. The rearrangement joins TRBV5-1 to TRBJ2-2; the D is unclear. This CDR3 is built from 13 residues. In germline, CDR1 is SGHRS, CDR2 YFSETQ. V gave up 1 base and J gave up 6 bases, with 7 bases separating them. The chain's CDR3 is CASSLLSPGELFF. For the CDR3, the DNA is TGCGCCAGCAGCTTGTTGTCCCCCGGGGAGCTGTTTTTT.

The chain uses TRBV28 and TRBJ2-1, with TRBD1 as a possible D gene (7 bases). Deletions cut 6 bases from V and 9 bases from J, with 18 bases between. The CDR3 runs 14 residues. Germline V CDR1 and CDR2: MDHEN, SYDVKM. The CDR3 sequence is CASSGTEEGFEQFF. The CDR3 nucleotides are TGTGCCAGCAGCGGGACAGAGGAGGGCTTTGAGCAGTTCTTC.

V usage is TRBV2 and J usage is TRBJ2-7; no clear D gene. The CDR3 is 14 residues long. The ends were cut back, 3 bases at V and 3 bases at J, with 12 bases in the middle. The germline V gene encodes CDR1 SNHLY and CDR2 FYNNEI. The CDR3 DNA is TGTGCCAGCAGTGAGGGCACCCAACTCTACGAGCAGTACTTC. This translates into CASSEGTQLYEQYF. Complete variable domain (other parts from reference TRBV2 and TRBJ2-7): EPEVTQTPSHQVTQMGQEVILRCVPISNHLYFYWYRQILGQKVEFLVSFYNNEISEKSEIFDDQFSVERPDGSNFTLKIRSTKLEDSAMYFCASSEGTQLYEQYFGPGTRLTVT.

This clonotype was seen just once. V and J are TRBV3-1 and TRBJ2-3; perhaps TRBD1 as D (5 bases). CDR3 length: 13 amino acids. Germline CDR1 and CDR2: LGHDT and YNNKEL (reference sequence). Trimming took off 1 base at V and 4 bases at J, with 6 bases between the two ends. The CDR3 sequence: CASSQGGADTQYF. As DNA, the CDR3 is TGTGCCAGCAGCCAAGGGGGCGCAGATACGCAGTATTTT.

Many counts were recorded for this clonotype. The chain couples TRBV28 to TRBJ2-7, with D perhaps assigned TRBD1 or TRBD2 (5 bases each). Germline CDR1 reads MDHEN; CDR2 reads SYDVKM. V shed 5 bases and J shed 0 bases, with 11 bases lying between them. The CDR3 sequence is 14 residues long. The CDR3 DNA reads as TGTGCCAGCAGTCCCGGGACGGACTCCTACGAGCAGTACTTC. This sequence encodes CASSPGTDSYEQYF.

In this sample, this clonotype turned up a few times. CDR3 sequence reads: CSARPQVTEAFF. The CDR3 nucleotides are TGCAGTGCTAGGCCTCAGGTTACTGAAGCTTTCTTT. The V gene is TRBV20-1, the J gene TRBJ1-1, with D hard to call. Germline V CDR1 and CDR2: DFQATT, SNEGSKA (reference sequence). The ends were cut back, 3 bases at V and 5 bases at J, with 10 bases in the middle. This CDR3 is 12 amino acids long.

The chain uses TRBV5-6 and TRBJ2-5; D is possibly TRBD2 (5 bases). This CDR3 has 18 residues. The V end was cut by 1 base, the J end by 0 bases, with 19 bases between. The germline V gene has CDR1 SGHDT and CDR2 YYEEEE. CDR3 DNA sequence: TGTGCCAGCAGCTTGATTAGCTGGACTGCCTCCCACCAAGAGACCCAGTACTTC. This gives the protein CASSLISWTASHQETQYF.

With respect to this clonotype: Compared with germline, one end of the junction differs, possibly owing to a read error. Here the CDR3 DNA reads TGTGCCAGCAGCGGTAACAGGGGTTCCTACGAGCAGTACTTC. Translated, it gives CASSGNRGSYEQYF. The V call is TRBV5-1, the J call TRBJ2-7; 7 nucleotides match TRBD1. Germline values: CDR1 SGHRS, CDR2 YFSETQ. The CDR3 has 14 residues.

V and J are TRBV20-1 and TRBJ2-7; 7 bases line up with TRBD1. Germline CDR1 and CDR2: DFQATT and SNEGSKA (reference sequence). The CDR3 has 14 amino acids. V shed 5 bases, J shed 2 bases, and the junction held 9 bases outside the gene matches. CDR3 region: CSAPWGQLPYEQYF. The CDR3 DNA reads as TGCAGTGCTCCCTGGGGACAGTTGCCCTACGAGCAGTACTTC.

This clonotype was detected many times. The chain joins TRBV28 to TRBJ1-5, with unresolved D. Germline values: CDR1 MDHEN, CDR2 SYDVKM. Trimming cost V 8 bases and J 5 bases, with 16 bases left between them. The CDR3 has 14 residues. CDR3 sequence (DNA): TGTGCCAGCGCTTGGGTGGCTTCTCATCAGCCCCAGCATTTT. It translates to CASAWVASHQPQHF.

The sample holds many counts of this clonotype. The chain employs TRBV11-2 and TRBJ2-7; 9 nucleotides agree with TRBD1. This CDR3 spans 14 amino acids. The V gene end was trimmed by 3 bases and the J gene end by 2 bases; junction bases not matched to a gene: 2. The germline gives CDR1 SGHAT, CDR2 FQNNGV. CDR3 sequence (DNA): TGTGCCAGCAGCTTCGGGACAGGGACCTACGAGCAGTACTTC. Residues: CASSFGTGTYEQYF.

This clonotype was detected ten times or more. The V gene is TRBV28, the J gene TRBJ2-7, with 9 bases fitting TRBD2. This CDR3 is built from 15 residues. V was pared by 5 bases and J by 4 bases, with 9 bases of the junction left unmatched. Germline V lookup: CDR1 MDHEN, CDR2 SYDVKM. Written as DNA, the CDR3 is TGTGCCAGCAGTCTGAAGGGACTAGCTGATTACGAGCAGTACTTC. It specifies CASSLKGLADYEQYF.

This chain uses TRBV5-1 with TRBJ1-2; D not resolved. There are 13 residues in the CDR3. Germline V lookup: CDR1 SGHRS, CDR2 YFSETQ. V dropped 0 bases and J dropped 3 bases, with 6 bases sitting between them. The CDR3 is CASSLDSDYGYTF. The DNA for the CDR3 is TGCGCCAGCAGCTTGGACAGTGACTATGGCTACACCTTC.

The chain joins TRBV6-2 or TRBV6-3 to TRBJ2-5; possibly TRBD1 or TRBD2 for D (5 bases each). With 0 bases removed from V and 5 bases from J, the gap between germline ends came to 13 bases. The CDR3 runs 15 residues. Germline V CDR1 and CDR2: MNHEY, SVGEGT. The CDR3 DNA follows: TGTGCCAGCAGTTACTCATCCTGGGGGTCGGAGACCCAGTACTTC. It codes for CASSYSSWGSETQYF.

The J gene is TRBJ2-3, the V gene TRBV7-2; D possibly uses TRBD1 or TRBD2 (6 bases each). Germline-derived CDR1 and CDR2 are SGHTA and FQGNSA. The CDR3 has 16 amino acids. The V end was cut by 1 base, the J end by 3 bases, with 14 bases between. The CDR3 is CASSLDRRGVTDTQYF. The CDR3 DNA sequence: TGTGCCAGCAGCTTAGATCGAAGGGGGGTAACAGATACGCAGTATTTT.

This clonotype appeared once. The CDR3 DNA sequence: TGTGCCAGCAGCTTAGTCGGGTCAGATACGCAGTATTTT. It encodes CASSLVGSDTQYF. The chain combines TRBV7-2 with TRBJ2-3, with D uncertain. This CDR3 is built from 13 residues. Trimming took 1 base from V and 4 from J, leaving 6 bases between them. The germline CDR1 and CDR2 sequences are SGHTA and FQGNSA.

The J gene is TRBJ2-1, the V gene TRBV20-1; 9 bases match TRBD2. CDR3 length: 15 amino acids. The V segment lost 0 bases and the J segment 7 bases; nucleotides outside the gene matches: 7. Germline V lookup: CDR1 DFQATT, CDR2 SNEGSKA (reference sequence). DNA for the CDR3: TGCAGTGCTAGAGAACCAGCGGGAGGTGGGAATGAGCAGTTCTTC. It is translated as CSAREPAGGGNEQFF.

This clonotype was detected ten times or more. V gene TRBV2 combines with J gene TRBJ2-7; 8 nucleotides align to TRBD2. The germline V gene has CDR1 SNHLY and CDR2 FYNNEI. V lost 4 bases to trimming and J lost 0 bases; unmatched junction nucleotides: 2. This CDR3 is 14 amino acids long. The CDR3 bases are TGTGCCAGCAGTGTACTAGCGGCCTCCTACGAGCAGTACTTC. It specifies CASSVLAASYEQYF.